The T cell receptor beta chain under discussion was sequenced for a study of shared clonotypes between healthy human individuals. Germline values: CDR1 WNHNN, CDR2 SYGVQD (reference sequence). The CDR3 consists of 13 residues. About this clone itself: An end of the junction differs from the germline gene, which may be a read error.

The method was immunoSEQ multiplex PCR; TCRdb's version includes in-frame clones alone and lacks a portion of them. This sample has fewer than 700,000 clones, with 90% to 95% found just once. Naive CD8 cells lacked CD45RO and underwent positive selection for CCR7, leaving out terminally differentiated effector memory CD45RA+ cells. Nashville, Tennessee was home to all donors, who were Caucasian adults. This sequence was found in a woman aged 30 to 39 in good health. This rearrangement joins TRBV10-1 to TRBJ2-1; D remains ambiguous. Material: naive CD8+ T cells sorted from blood. The CDR3 region is CASSESTYHEQFF. In nucleotides, the CDR3 is TGCGCCAGCAGTGAGTCGACCTACCATGAGCAGTTCTTC.